This TCR beta chain was identified in a study of T cell repertoires in cytomegalovirus infection (dated by TCRdb to between 2018 and 2021). Regarding the complete study: Donor HLA type was relevant to the analysis, because carriage of CMV infection together with the matching HLA type was indicated by public TCR beta signatures.

Trimming takes 4 bases from V and 0 bases from J, and the germline ends sit 16 bases apart. The cysteine opens and the phenylalanine closes a CDR3 of 16 amino acids. Only the CDR3 part of the read is kept: 48 bases, read in frame from the first base. The germline V gene provides CDR1 SGHTA and CDR2 FQGNSA. TCRdb shows the sequencer as Illumina HiSeq 1500. TCRdb's own reprocessing of the public reads used fastp at Q25 and MiXCR and kept productive beta chains. Each entry merges the rows of one CDR3 protein and shows their most common DNA and genes. This sample has roughly 300,000 distinct CDR3 sequences in its table, and about a quarter of those were observed once. The ten largest make up approximately 15% of the sample. Here is what the overall study found, with its caveats: Carriers of CMV infection plus the relevant HLA type were discriminated by the cumulative frequency of public TCR beta family members in the study cohort and in an independent roughly 370-donor cohort. The ex vivo response was dominated by HLA-C-restricted CMV-specific TCR beta clonotypes, which also provided the single most frequent clonotype in two of eight donors.

Only a few counts were recorded for this clonotype. Its target antigen remains unknown. No base quality values were provided; no much bigger clone lies one nucleotide off. Material for sequencing was PBMCs. The chain is made from TRBV7-2 and TRBJ2-7; the D gene remains uncertain. The source of this sequence is a human donor in good health (CMV status not recorded). Some clones in this sample may be carry-over from other donors' samples. The DNA reads TGTGCCAGCAGCTCTTCGGACGTCCGGAGCTCCTACGAGCAGTACTTC. Its protein is CASSSSDVRSSYEQYF.